The following is a T cell receptor beta chain sequence with its context. Its cognate antigen is unknown. The sample belongs to a study of T cell responses to AZD1222 COVID-19 vaccine. The CDR3 is 16 amino acids. The V gene lost 0 bases and the J gene lost 0 bases, with 10 bases spanning the gap. Germline V gene data show CDR1 as SGDLS and CDR2 as YYNGEE. Findings and limits, study-wide: Among the donors, most were white British and more were female, and clonal diversity was possibly underestimated. Spike regions recognized by vaccine-associated CD4 TCRs spanned the protein, led by 160-218 and 743-854.

Clones were sequenced by immunoSEQ multiplex PCR, and TCRdb holds only the in-frame ones, with some missing. The data contain under 150,000 clones, 92% of them seen just once; the ten biggest clones take up 3% to 3.5%. This clonotype was obtained from an adult in good health. The starting material was peripheral blood, obtained on day 0 of AZD1222 vaccination. The chain is built from TRBV9 and TRBJ2-4; tentative D call: TRBD2 (6 bases). The CDR3 DNA sequence: TGTGCCAGCAGCGTAGGGCGGGGACCAGCCAAAAACATTCAGTACTTC. Protein sequence: CASSVGRGPAKNIQYF.